The 18 T cell receptor beta chains below come from one sample, sequenced in a study of breast tumors, draining lymph nodes, adjacent tissues. TCRdb fed the multiplex PCR reads into MiXCR, producing one record per CDR3 protein. The repertoire holds tens of thousands of distinct CDR3 sequences, with 42% as singletons. Sequenced sample: breast tumor tissue. These receptors all come from a female donor with breast cancer. Some clones in this sample may be carry-over from other donors' samples.

Concerning this clonotype: A much more abundant neighbour one base away suggests this may be a read error. V gene TRBV9 combines with J gene TRBJ2-1; D not certain. The CDR3 contains 14 residues. Germline V lookup: CDR1 SGDLS, CDR2 YYNGEE. CDR3: CASTQGRSYNEQSF. The CDR3 region has the DNA TGTGCCAGCACCCAAGGTCGGTCATACAATGAGCAGTCCTTC.

The CDR3 here is CATHGVQAAEETQYF. The CDR3 region has the DNA TGTGCCACCCACGGGGTACAGGCGGCTGAAGAGACCCAGTACTTC. The genes are TRBV5-8 and TRBJ2-5; D may match TRBD1 or TRBD2 (5 bases each). V lost 9 bases to trimming and J lost 3 bases, with 21 bases between them. This CDR3 comprises 15 residues. The germline V gene encodes CDR1 SGHTS and CDR2 YDEGEE.

This clonotype was counted at least ten times. The genes are TRBV28 and TRBJ1-5; TRBD1 is a possible D gene (6 bases). From germline, CDR1 is MDHEN and CDR2 SYDVKM. The CDR3 extends over 12 amino acids. V was pared by 10 bases and J by 6 bases, with 13 bases between. Here the CDR3 DNA reads TGTGCCACCCAGGGGCCGGGTCAGCCCCAGCATTTT. It encodes CATQGPGQPQHF.

As to this clonotype: A much bigger clone sits one base away, suggesting this may be a read error. V and J are TRBV6-2 or TRBV6-3 and TRBJ2-1; 7 nucleotides line up with TRBD2. The germline gives CDR1 MNHEY, CDR2 SVGEGT. The V gene end was trimmed by 4 bases and the J gene end by 4 bases; junction bases not matched to a gene: 10. This CDR3 has 16 amino acids. The CDR3 sequence: CASSLGLGGRYNEQFF. The DNA of the CDR3 is TGTGCCAGCAGTTTAGGTTTGGGAGGGAGGTACAATGAGCAGTTCTTC.

The chain recombines TRBV5-5 with TRBJ2-1, with 9 bases fitting TRBD1. CDR3 length: 15 amino acids. Trimming removed 0 bases from V and 7 bases from J; junction bases left unmatched: 5. Germline CDR1 is SGHKS and CDR2 is YYEKEE (reference sequence). The CDR3 reads CASSLVGGTGNEQFF. The DNA for the CDR3 is TGTGCCAGCAGCTTGGTCGGAGGGACAGGGAATGAGCAGTTCTTC. Full variable domain (rest looked up from reference TRBV5-5 and TRBJ2-1): DAGVTQSPTHLIKTRGQQVTLRCSPISGHKSVSWYQQVLGQGPQFIFQYYEKEERGRGNFPDRFSARQFPNYSSELNVNALLLGDSALYLCASSLVGGTGNEQFFGPGTRLTVL.

A note on this clonotype: Because the CDR3's place on the DNA is in doubt, the DNA is left out and the CDR3 is given as listed by TCRdb. The chain recombines TRBV9 with TRBJ2-5; the table gives TRBD1 as D, unverified against the DNA. A total of 20 residues make up the CDR3, ends included. Germline V lookup: CDR1 SGDLS, CDR2 YYNGEE. CDR3 region: CASSFTGNYGYTFGSGTQYF.

The chain uses TRBV7-2 and TRBJ2-7, with a tentative D call TRBD2 (6 bases). Germline V gene data show CDR1 as SGHTA and CDR2 as FQGNSA. CDR3 length: 15 amino acids. The ends were cut back, 5 bases at V and 4 bases at J, with 18 bases in the middle. The CDR3 loop reads CASSQSGLMMYEQYF. The CDR3 nucleotides are TGTGCCAGCAGCCAATCGGGACTCATGATGTACGAGCAGTACTTC.

On this clonotype itself: One end of the junction does not line up with germline, which may come from a read error. The J gene is TRBJ2-7, the V gene TRBV2; 9 bases are shared with TRBD2. The CDR3 sequence is 14 residues long. Germline V lookup: CDR1 SNHLY, CDR2 FYNNEI. The CDR3 protein is CASSGLAGMYEQHF. The CDR3, as DNA: TGTGCCAGCAGCGGGCTAGCGGGAATGTACGAGCAGCACTTC.

This clonotype appeared a few times. The chain carries TRBV18 and TRBJ2-2; 7 nucleotides line up with TRBD1. Trimming cost V 1 base and J 6 bases; bases outside gene matches: 5. The germline V gene has CDR1 KGHSH and CDR2 LQKENI. The CDR3 length is 15 residues. The CDR3 region is CASSPRQGVPGELFF. As DNA, the CDR3 is TGTGCCAGCTCACCACGGCAGGGGGTCCCCGGGGAGCTGTTTTTT.

This clonotype was found many times. A read error may produce the germline difference seen at one junction end. The chain links TRBV7-2 to TRBJ2-1; 12 nucleotides agree with TRBD2. Germline CDR1 and CDR2: SGHTA and FQGNSA. This CDR3 has 12 residues. The CDR3: CASSETLAGGTF. The CDR3 region has the DNA TGTGCCAGCAGCGAGACACTAGCGGGAGGTACCTTC.

The chain couples TRBV29-1 to TRBJ2-1; 11 nucleotides line up with TRBD2. V shed 1 base and J 7 bases; nucleotides not matched to a gene: 3. Germline V gene lookup returns CDR1 SQVTM and CDR2 ANQGSEA. This CDR3 has 14 residues. The DNA of the CDR3 is TGCAGCGTTGAAGCGACTAGCGGGATTAATGAGCAGTTCTTC. This translates into CSVEATSGINEQFF.

This clonotype was picked up many times. The V call is TRBV9, the J call TRBJ1-6; 7 positions match TRBD1. Germline V lookup: CDR1 SGDLS, CDR2 YYNGEE. The CDR3 totals 18 residues. The trim removed 1 base at V and 6 bases at J, leaving 13 bases unmatched. The CDR3 loop reads CASSVSAKGGASNSPLHF. The DNA for the CDR3 is TGTGCCAGCAGCGTATCGGCTAAAGGGGGCGCGAGTAATTCACCCCTCCACTTT.

In DNA, the CDR3 is TGCAGTGCCTCACGGGACTGGGGGCCTCCTAGCAATCAGCCCCAGCATTTT. Residues: CSASRDWGPPSNQPQHF. The chain carries TRBV20-1 and TRBJ1-5; the D gene is possibly TRBD1 (6 bases). The ends were cut back, 6 bases at V and 0 bases at J, with 21 bases in the middle. From germline, CDR1 is DFQATT and CDR2 SNEGSKA (reference sequence). This CDR3 comprises 17 residues.

This clonotype showed up many times. The V gene is TRBV12-3 or TRBV12-4, the J gene TRBJ2-3, with TRBD2 matching over 9 bases. Losses at the gene ends were 6 bases for V and 1 base for J; bases not matched to a gene: 11. CDR3 length: 17 amino acids. The CDR3 spells CASSPGTGTSRTDTQYF. As DNA, the CDR3 is TGTGCCAGCAGCCCCGGGACTGGGACTAGCCGCACAGATACGCAGTATTTT.

Turning to this clonotype: A much more abundant neighbour one base away suggests this may be a read error. The V and J genes are TRBV6-1 and TRBJ1-2; a weak D match, TRBD1 (6 bases). The CDR3 contains 14 residues. CDR1 and CDR2 (germline): MNHNS, SASEGT. Trimming took off 5 bases at V and 7 bases at J, with 17 bases between the two ends. CDR3 region: CASSQSGAESGYTF. The CDR3 coding sequence is TGTGCCAGCAGTCAATCGGGGGCTGAGAGTGGCTACACCTTC.

This chain uses TRBV25-1 with TRBJ1-1; D may be TRBD1 (5 bases). Looked up from germline, CDR1 is MGHDK and CDR2 is SYGVNS. The CDR3 has 15 residues. V lost 6 bases and J 0 bases, leaving 14 bases between the germline ends. The CDR3 loop is CASRTRGALNTEAFF. The CDR3 DNA is TGTGCCAGCAGGACCCGAGGGGCACTGAACACTGAAGCTTTCTTT.

This clonotype has a count of ten or more. The CDR3, as DNA: TGTGCCAGCAGCGATAGAGGGTGGAGCACAGATACGCAGTATTTT. This encodes CASSDRGWSTDTQYF. This chain joins TRBV7-3 and TRBJ2-3; D might be TRBD2 (5 bases). Germline lookup yields CDR1 SGHTA and CDR2 FQGTGA. Trimming left V 5 bases short and J 0 bases short, with 12 bases between. CDR3 length: 15 amino acids.

Comments on this clonotype: The CDR3 carries no conserved terminal phenylalanine or tryptophan, so it likely arises from a read error. The rearrangement links TRBV6-5 to TRBJ2-7, with D possibly TRBD2 on 5 matching bases. The V gene's germline CDR1 is MNHEY and CDR2 SVGAGI. Trimming stripped 5 bases from V and 3 bases from J, with 11 bases between. The CDR3 is 13 amino acids. CDR3 in amino acids: CASSPRTFYEQYL. CDR3 coding DNA: TGTGCCAGCAGTCCAAGGACTTTCTACGAGCAGTACCTC.